This T cell receptor (beta chain) was identified in a study of CD8 T cells in ankylosing spondylitis. Via MiXCR, TCRdb re-called the 5' RACE reads, giving one row per CDR3 protein. Here the sample spans 130,000 to 150,000 distinct CDR3 sequences, approximately 8.4% being singletons. This clonotype was seen many times. Its antigen is as yet unknown. The V and J ends lost 5 bases and 10 bases respectively, with 20 bases between them. In germline, CDR1 is SGHVS, CDR2 FNYEAQ. The CDR3 extends over 15 amino acids. The study's findings and limits: Past research had described some motif variants in reactive arthritis synovial fluid and blood.

Sequenced material: synovial fluid, either unsorted or a sorted T cell fraction (not recorded which). This chain joins TRBV7-6 and TRBJ2-2; tentatively, D is TRBD1 (6 bases). The sequence derives from a male donor with ankylosing spondylitis. The CDR3 region has the DNA TGTGCCAGCAGCCCGGACAGCTCCCGACCAGCGGAGCTGTTTTTT. As protein: CASSPDSSRPAELFF.